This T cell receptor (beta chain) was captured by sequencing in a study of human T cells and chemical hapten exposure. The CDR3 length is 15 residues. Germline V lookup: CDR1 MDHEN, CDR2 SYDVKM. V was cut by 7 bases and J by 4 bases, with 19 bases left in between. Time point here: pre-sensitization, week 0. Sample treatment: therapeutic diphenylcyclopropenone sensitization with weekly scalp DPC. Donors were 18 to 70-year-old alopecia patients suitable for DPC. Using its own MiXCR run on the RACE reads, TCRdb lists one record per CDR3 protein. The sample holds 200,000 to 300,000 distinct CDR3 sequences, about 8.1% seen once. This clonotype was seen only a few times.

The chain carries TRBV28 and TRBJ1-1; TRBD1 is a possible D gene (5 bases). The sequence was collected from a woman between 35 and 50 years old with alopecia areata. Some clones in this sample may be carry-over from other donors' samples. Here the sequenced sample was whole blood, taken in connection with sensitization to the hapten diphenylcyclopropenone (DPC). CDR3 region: CASTLVGREGTEAFF. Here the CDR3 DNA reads TGTGCCAGCACCCTCGTGGGACGGGAGGGCACTGAAGCTTTCTTT.